The entry below gives a single T cell receptor beta chain sequence along with its context. Its antigen is as yet unknown. Germline V gene data show CDR1 as MNHNY and CDR2 as SVGAGI (reference sequence). The length of the CDR3 is 14 residues. Trimming took off 8 bases at V and 2 bases at J, with 12 bases between the two ends. The beta constant-region primer was an equimolar mix of two oligonucleotides covering TRBC1 and TRBC2. TCRdb called the UMI-ligation and nested PCR reads again in MiXCR, with one record for every CDR3 protein. The sample contains some 150,000 distinct CDR3 sequences, over 15% of which appear only once. This entry belongs to a study of naive and memory T cell subsets. Study-wide results and caveats: From naive to CM, EM and EMRA, diversity decreased and Gini increased.

Sample: naive CD4+ T cells from blood. This clonotype originated in a human donor in good health. The chain employs TRBV6-6 and TRBJ2-2; D ambiguous. CDR3 DNA: TGTGCCAGCGGTTGGATCCTCAACACCGGGGAGCTGTTTTTT. Amino acid sequence: CASGWILNTGELFF.